A single sample gave rise to the 32 T cell receptor beta chains below, sequenced in a study of blood T cell repertoires in COVID-19. The method was immunoSEQ multiplex PCR; TCRdb's version includes in-frame clones alone and lacks a portion of them. In the table there are some 170,000 clones, roughly 80% of which are singletons. Sequencing was done on a sample of peripheral blood. The receptor source for this set is a man in his 70s with acute or convalescent COVID-19.

This chain joins TRBV5-8 and TRBJ2-3; 7 nucleotides match TRBD2. Germline V gene lookup returns CDR1 SGHTS and CDR2 YDEGEE. Unmatched junction bases numbered 8, after V lost 1 base and J lost 0 bases. This CDR3 has 17 residues. The CDR3 region has the DNA TGTGCCAGCAGCTTGCGCCTGGGACTACAAAGCACAGATACGCAGTATTTT. It codes for CASSLRLGLQSTDTQYF.

The V gene is TRBV5-1, the J gene TRBJ2-3; perhaps TRBD2 as D (6 bases). V was cut by 5 bases and J by 0 bases, with 13 bases left in between. From germline, CDR1 is SGHRS and CDR2 YFSETQ. This CDR3 region has 15 residues. This chain's CDR3 is CASRSGRGSTDTQYF. The CDR3, as DNA: TGCGCCAGCAGGTCGGGGCGGGGTAGCACAGATACGCAGTATTTT.

The chain links TRBV5-1 to TRBJ2-2; perhaps TRBD1 as D (6 bases). The CDR3 is made up of 14 amino acids. Germline lookup yields CDR1 SGHRS and CDR2 YFSETQ. Trimming removed 2 bases at V and 8 bases at J, with 13 bases between. This CDR3 is CASSFSGQTGELFF. CDR3 nucleotides: TGCGCCAGCAGCTTTTCCGGACAGACTGGGGAGCTGTTTTTT.

This clone was counted a single time. This chain joins TRBV11-2 and TRBJ2-1; TRBD1 might be the D (6 bases). The CDR3 totals 17 residues. V lost 1 base to trimming and J lost 8 bases, with 21 bases between them. Germline V gene data show CDR1 as SGHAT and CDR2 as FQNNGV. The CDR3 loop is CASSLGSLGAYFDEQFF. CDR3 coding DNA: TGTGCCAGCAGCTTAGGTTCGCTGGGGGCTTATTTCGATGAGCAGTTCTTC. Complete variable domain (other parts from reference TRBV11-2 and TRBJ2-1): EAGVAQSPRYKIIEKRQSVAFWCNPISGHATLYWYQQILGQGPKLLIQFQNNGVVDDSQLPKDRFSAERLKGVDSTLKIQPAKLEDSAVYLCASSLGSLGAYFDEQFFGPGTRLTVL.

This chain joins TRBV5-1 and TRBJ2-1, with TRBD2 as a possible D gene (6 bases). This CDR3 region has 13 residues. V was shortened by 4 bases and J by 6 bases, with 11 bases between the two germline ends. Germline V CDR1 and CDR2: SGHRS, YFSETQ. DNA for the CDR3: TGCGCCAGCAGCGGACTAAGCACCAATGAGCAGTTCTTC. It specifies CASSGLSTNEQFF.

The gene calls are TRBV29-1 and TRBJ1-1; D is ambiguous. CDR3 size: 14 residues. The germline CDR1 and CDR2 sequences are SQVTM and ANQGSEA. V shed 5 bases and J shed 4 bases, with 17 bases lying between them. In DNA form, the CDR3 reads TGCAGCGTTAGCAGCCCTCAACCGGGCACTGAAGCTTTCTTT. Translation gives CSVSSPQPGTEAFF.

This clone was counted a few times. The chain is built from TRBV28 and TRBJ1-5, with D tentatively TRBD1 (6 bases). The V and J ends lost 2 bases and 4 bases respectively, with 9 bases between them. This CDR3 is built from 14 residues. The V gene's germline CDR1 is MDHEN and CDR2 SYDVKM. CDR3 sequence: CASSLRGGNQPQHF. Here the CDR3 DNA reads TGTGCCAGCAGTTTAAGGGGGGGGAATCAGCCCCAGCATTTT. Based on the CDR3 plus reference TRBV28 and TRBJ1-5, the full variable domain is DVKVTQSSRYLVKRTGEKVFLECVQDMDHENMFWYRQDPGLGLRLIYFSYDVKMKEKGDIPEGYSVSREKKERFSLILESASTNQTSMYLCASSLRGGNQPQHFGDGTRLSIL.

This chain joins TRBV27 and TRBJ2-5, with 9 positions matching TRBD1. J was trimmed by 7 bases and V by 3 bases; bases with no gene match: 12. Per germline, CDR1 MNHEY and CDR2 SMNVEV (reference sequence). There are 16 residues in the CDR3. The CDR3 DNA reads as TGTGCCAGCAGTTTGTCTTGGGACAGGGTTGAGGGGACCCAGTACTTC. Translated, it gives CASSLSWDRVEGTQYF.

The chain has TRBV19 and TRBJ2-7; the match to TRBD1 covers 12 bases. CDR1 is LNHDA and CDR2 is SQIVND in the germline V gene (reference sequence). The CDR3 consists of 15 residues. The V and J ends lost 7 bases and 9 bases, in that order; junction bases with no gene match: 13. CDR3: CASKLGTGGPEPQYF. The DNA for the CDR3 is TGTGCCAGTAAACTCGGGACAGGGGGCCCGGAGCCGCAGTACTTC.

The chain uses TRBV7-2 and TRBJ2-1; 7 bases fit TRBD2. This CDR3 is built from 14 residues. V trimming: 3 bases; J trimming: 2 bases; junction bases outside the gene matches: 1. Germline V CDR1 and CDR2: SGHTA, FQGNSA. Here the CDR3 reads CASSFTSAYNEQFF. The CDR3 bases are TGTGCCAGCAGCTTTACTAGCGCCTACAATGAGCAGTTCTTC.

The chain is built from TRBV4-3 and TRBJ1-5; D uncertain. Trimming cost V 0 bases and J 3 bases, with 12 bases left between them. CDR1 and CDR2 from the germline V gene are LGHNA and YSLEER. The CDR3 covers 16 residues. The CDR3 coding sequence is TGCGCCAGCAGCCAAGACTACCGTGTCCTCAATCAGCCCCAGCATTTT. Translation: CASSQDYRVLNQPQHF.

This clone has just a few counts. The genes are TRBV7-3 and TRBJ2-2; D is possibly TRBD2 (5 bases). The CDR3 covers 15 residues. V lost 5 bases, J lost 6 bases, and 16 bases lay in between. The germline V gene encodes CDR1 SGHTA and CDR2 FQGTGA. The CDR3 is CASSPTSNFAGELFF. The DNA of the CDR3 is TGTGCCAGCAGCCCTACTAGTAATTTCGCCGGGGAGCTGTTTTTT.

The chain links TRBV3-1 (or the pseudogene TRBV3-2) to TRBJ2-5, with TRBD2 matching over 9 bases. CDR3 length: 17 residues. Germline V gene sequence: CDR1 LGHDT, CDR2 YNNKEL (reference sequence). V lost 1 base and J lost 4; bases outside the gene matches: 10. CDR3 sequence (DNA): TGTGCCAGCAGCCAAGGCCGACGAGCGGGAGGAGGAGAGACCCAGTACTTC. This gives the protein CASSQGRRAGGGETQYF.

This chain uses TRBV3-1 (or the pseudogene TRBV3-2) with TRBJ1-2, with no clear D. The V end was cut by 3 bases, the J end by 6 bases, with 11 bases between. Germline V gene sequence: CDR1 LGHDT, CDR2 YNNKEL (reference sequence). The CDR3 runs 13 residues. CDR3 in DNA: TGTGCCAGCAGCCAGACCTTCGGGGATGGCTACACCTTC. It translates to CASSQTFGDGYTF.

The rearrangement joins TRBV7-2 to TRBJ1-5; D may be TRBD1 (6 bases). Germline loops: CDR1 SGHTA, CDR2 FQGNSA. V was pared by 5 bases and J by 3 bases, with 14 bases between. The CDR3 consists of 15 residues. CDR3 in amino acids: CASSSDRRLNQPQHF. The DNA for the CDR3 is TGTGCCAGCAGCAGCGACAGGCGTCTCAATCAGCCCCAGCATTTT.

This clone was counted a single time. The V gene is TRBV5-4, the J gene TRBJ2-7; 9 bases line up with TRBD1. Trimming took 4 bases from V and 0 from J; bases not matched to a gene: 5. The germline V gene encodes CDR1 SGHNT and CDR2 YYREEE (reference sequence). The CDR3 has 15 residues. This CDR3 is CASSPGTGSSYEQYF. The CDR3 DNA sequence: TGTGCCAGCAGCCCCGGGACAGGGAGCTCCTACGAGCAGTACTTC.

Only one count was recorded for this clone. The gene calls are TRBV14 and TRBJ2-5; 8 bases are a match to TRBD1. The V segment lost 1 base and the J segment 2 bases; nucleotides outside the gene matches: 9. The length of the CDR3 is 17 residues. The germline V gene encodes CDR1 SGHDN and CDR2 FVKESK. The CDR3 DNA follows: TGTGCCAGCAGCCAAGGAAGGACAGGGTTCGGGCAAGAGACCCAGTACTTC. Amino acid sequence: CASSQGRTGFGQETQYF.

This rearrangement joins TRBV7-9 to TRBJ2-3, with a weak D call TRBD1 (6 bases). The germline V gene has CDR1 SEHNR and CDR2 FQNEAQ (reference sequence). The CDR3 length is 14 residues. Trimming cost V 1 base and J 5 bases, with 10 bases left between them. The CDR3 sequence: CASSLGNREDTQYF. The CDR3 region has the DNA TGTGCCAGCAGCTTAGGAAACAGGGAAGATACGCAGTATTTT.

The chain carries TRBV30 and TRBJ2-1; perhaps TRBD2 as D (6 bases). Germline V gives CDR1 GTSNPN, CDR2 SVGIG (reference sequence). V lost 3 bases and J 3 bases, leaving 15 bases between the germline ends. This CDR3 is built from 15 residues. CDR3 protein: CAWREGLLGYNEQFF. For the CDR3, the DNA is TGTGCCTGGAGGGAGGGACTCTTGGGCTACAATGAGCAGTTCTTC.

The chain carries TRBV12-3 or TRBV12-4 and TRBJ1-1, with a possible D match to TRBD1 (5 bases). This CDR3 has 12 residues. Trimming stripped 8 bases from V and 3 bases from J, with 10 bases between. CDR3 protein: CASADTYTEAFF. DNA of the CDR3: TGTGCCAGCGCGGACACGTACACTGAAGCTTTCTTT.

This chain connects TRBV5-4 to TRBJ1-2; 8 bases map to TRBD1. Trimming at V came to 4 bases and at J to 4 bases, leaving 6 bases not matched to a gene. The CDR3 is made up of 14 amino acids. Germline lookup yields CDR1 SGHNT and CDR2 YYREEE (reference sequence). The CDR3 nucleotides are TGTGCCAGCAGCGAAACCGGGACAGGCTATGGCTACACCTTC. Translated: CASSETGTGYGYTF.

J is TRBJ2-7 and V is TRBV6-5, with D possibly matching TRBD1 (5 bases). CDR1 is MNHEY and CDR2 is SVGAGI in the germline V gene. The CDR3 length is 14 residues. V was pared by 11 bases and J by 5 bases, with 22 bases between. CDR3 DNA sequence: TGTGCCGCTAAGGCAAGGGGCGCTGGTCACGAGCAGTACTTC. Protein sequence: CAAKARGAGHEQYF.

This rearrangement joins TRBV6-5 to TRBJ2-7, with TRBD1 matching over 7 bases. Trimming at V came to 6 bases and at J to 3 bases, leaving 11 bases not matched to a gene. The CDR3 spans 15 residues. Germline CDR1 is MNHEY and CDR2 is SVGAGI. The CDR3 reads CASSSGTANNYEQYF. In DNA, the CDR3 is TGTGCCAGCAGCTCCGGGACAGCCAATAACTACGAGCAGTACTTC.

The chain recombines TRBV6-4 with TRBJ1-3, with D perhaps matching TRBD1 (6 bases). Trimming took 6 bases from V and 3 from J, leaving 9 bases between them. The CDR3 is 13 amino acids. CDR1 MRHNA and CDR2 SNTAGT come from the germline V gene. CDR3 residues: CASSQGHGNTIYF. CDR3 DNA: TGTGCCAGCAGCCAGGGACATGGAAACACCATATATTTT.

The chain carries TRBV11-3 and TRBJ2-3; 7 nucleotides align to TRBD2. The V segment lost 5 bases and the J segment 2 bases; nucleotides outside the gene matches: 10. CDR3 length: 16 residues. Germline CDR1 and CDR2: SGHNT and YENEEA. The CDR3 region has the DNA TGTGCCAGCAGCGCTCTGGGGGGGACCAACACAGATACGCAGTATTTT. It codes for CASSALGGTNTDTQYF.

The V call is TRBV27, the J call TRBJ2-7; 7 nucleotides align to TRBD1. This CDR3 has 14 residues. Germline CDR1 and CDR2: MNHEY and SMNVEV (reference sequence). With V trimmed by 2 bases and J by 1 base, 2 bases remained unmatched. The CDR3 region is CASSLGDSSYEQYF. In nucleotides, the CDR3 is TGTGCCAGCAGTTTAGGGGACAGTTCCTACGAGCAGTACTTC.

About this clone itself: The junction departs from the called germline gene at one end, perhaps through a read error. CDR3: CASSNATRGLYQETQYF. CDR3 nucleotide sequence: TGTGCCAGCAGCAACGCAACACGGGGACTGTACCAGGAGACCCAGTACTTC. The genes are TRBV6-2 or TRBV6-3 and TRBJ2-5, with D maybe TRBD2 (6 bases). The germline CDR1 and CDR2 sequences are MNHEY and SVGEGT. The CDR3 is 17 residues long.

The V gene is TRBV6-2 or TRBV6-3, the J gene TRBJ1-4; D unclear. Trimming removed 5 bases from V and 4 bases from J, with 11 bases in between. Germline V gene lookup returns CDR1 MNHEY and CDR2 SVGEGT. CDR3 length: 14 residues. The chain's CDR3 is CASSIGPGNEKLFF. The CDR3, as DNA: TGTGCCAGCAGTATTGGGCCTGGTAATGAAAAACTGTTTTTT.

The chain couples TRBV4-1 to TRBJ1-3, with 9 bases identical to TRBD1. The germline gives CDR1 MGHRA, CDR2 YSYEKL. The CDR3 is made up of 15 amino acids. With V trimmed by 1 base and J by 2 bases, 0 bases remained unmatched. The CDR3 DNA reads as TGCGCCAGCAGCCAAGGGGACAGGGCTGGAAACACCATATATTTT. Translation: CASSQGDRAGNTIYF.

V is TRBV14 and J is TRBJ2-2; D unclear. This CDR3 has 14 residues. Germline V lookup: CDR1 SGHDN, CDR2 FVKESK. V shed 2 bases and J shed 8 bases, with 12 bases lying between them. The CDR3 loop reads CASSQHITTGELFF. DNA of the CDR3: TGTGCCAGCAGCCAACACATCACAACAGGGGAGCTGTTTTTT.

V is TRBV7-2 and J is TRBJ2-3, with no clear D. Per the germline V gene, CDR1 is SGHTA and CDR2 is FQGNSA. Trimming cost V 4 bases and J 0 bases, with 14 bases left between them. The CDR3 sequence is 16 residues long. CDR3 protein: CASSSRSSTSTDTQYF. In nucleotides, the CDR3 is TGTGCCAGCAGCTCGCGTTCCTCTACTAGCACAGATACGCAGTATTTT.

This clone was counted a few times. The chain recombines TRBV9 with TRBJ2-2, with 7 nucleotides matching TRBD2. Losses at the gene ends were 0 bases for V and 7 bases for J; bases not matched to a gene: 3. The CDR3 is 14 amino acids. Germline lookup yields CDR1 SGDLS and CDR2 YYNGEE. CDR3 DNA: TGTGCCAGCAGCGTAGCTCTAGCGGACGGGGAGCTGTTTTTT. Encoded protein: CASSVALADGELFF.